This T cell receptor beta chain was recovered during a study of blood T cell repertoires in COVID-19. Study-wide context: Sources were T cells, B-cell-depleted T cells, or PBMCs; the material itself was cDNA or gDNA.

The CDR3 length is 16 residues. Trimming shortened V by 0 bases and J by 6 bases, and 17 bases separated the two germline ends. CDR1 and CDR2 from the germline V gene are GTSNPN and SVGIG (reference sequence). Repertoires were generated with immunoSEQ multiplex PCR, while TCRdb's copy carries only in-frame clones and drops some. The sample holds under 350,000 clones, 75% to 90% seen once. The sample consisted of peripheral blood. J is TRBJ2-2 and V is TRBV30; the D gene is possibly TRBD1 (7 bases). The TCR comes from a man in his forties or fifties with acute or convalescent COVID-19. CDR3: CAWSVGGQRGAGELFF. The CDR3 bases are TGTGCCTGGAGTGTCGGGGGACAGCGAGGGGCCGGGGAGCTGTTTTTT.